A single sample gave rise to the 24 T cell receptor beta chains below, sequenced in a study of patients and donors after allogeneic stem cell transplantation. Each CDR3 protein is one row after TCRdb ran MiXCR on the RT-PCR reads. This sample has about 400,000 distinct CDR3 sequences; 16% occur once, and the top ten carry roughly 7%. Sequencing input: blood, either unsorted or a sorted T cell fraction (not recorded which). All receptors derive from a human donor who was either an allogeneic HSCT recipient or a stem cell or donor lymphocyte infusion donor (not recorded which). It is not recorded whose cells these are; they may come from a transplant donor.

V is TRBV7-9 and J is TRBJ1-4, with 9 bases matching TRBD1. The CDR3 covers 17 residues. Germline V gives CDR1 SEHNR, CDR2 FQNEAQ (reference sequence). V lost 4 bases to trimming and J lost 3 bases; unmatched junction nucleotides: 9. CDR3 nucleotides: TGTGCCAGCAGCTCCCGGGACAGGGAGGGAGCTAATGAAAAACTGTTTTTT. Translation: CASSSRDREGANEKLFF.

The rearrangement joins TRBV20-1 to TRBJ1-5; weak D call: TRBD1 (6 bases). V lost 6 bases to trimming and J lost 4 bases, with 16 bases between them. CDR1 and CDR2 (germline): DFQATT, SNEGSKA (reference sequence). The CDR3 contains 14 residues. As DNA, the CDR3 is TGCAGTGCCACAGACAGGAGAGGTAATCAGCCCCAGCATTTT. It codes for CSATDRRGNQPQHF.

The chain combines TRBV20-1 with TRBJ2-3; perhaps TRBD2 as D (7 bases). Trimming left V 0 bases short and J 0 bases short, with 13 bases between. CDR1 and CDR2 (germline): DFQATT, SNEGSKA (reference sequence). The CDR3 consists of 16 residues. CDR3 sequence: CSARDLGGDSTDTQYF. Written as DNA, the CDR3 is TGCAGTGCTAGAGATCTAGGGGGGGATAGCACAGATACGCAGTATTTT.

This chain links TRBV3-1 with TRBJ2-1; weak D call: TRBD2 (6 bases). CDR3 length: 12 residues. Trimming removed 2 bases from V and 8 bases from J, with 7 bases in between. Germline V lookup: CDR1 LGHDT, CDR2 YNNKEL (reference sequence). The CDR3 region has the DNA TGTGCCAGCAGCCAACCGGGGGATGAGCAGTTCTTC. As protein: CASSQPGDEQFF.

Notes on this clonotype: A read error may account for a junction end that differs from germline. The chain couples TRBV20-1 to TRBJ1-2; D uncertain. Germline V lookup: CDR1 DFQATT, CDR2 SNEGSKA (reference sequence). The CDR3 covers 14 residues. The CDR3 sequence: CSAGDGVRSHGYTF. In nucleotides, the CDR3 is TGCAGTGCTGGAGATGGGGTGAGAAGCCATGGCTACACCTTC.

This chain links TRBV12-3 or TRBV12-4 with TRBJ2-7; a possible D gene is TRBD2 (5 bases). The CDR3 covers 13 residues. Trimming pared 2 bases from V and 6 bases from J, leaving 11 bases between. CDR3 nucleotide sequence: TGTGCCAGCAGTTTACTAAGTCGGGGCGAGCAGTACTTC. Its protein is CASSLLSRGEQYF.

The chain combines TRBV12-5 with TRBJ2-5; the match to TRBD2 covers 13 bases. The CDR3 contains 18 residues. Trimming removed 0 bases from V and 5 bases from J; junction bases left unmatched: 9. In germline, CDR1 is LGHNT, CDR2 FRNRAP. The CDR3 protein is CASGLVLAGGVRGETQYF. The CDR3 coding sequence is TGTGCTAGTGGTTTGGTACTAGCGGGAGGGGTCCGGGGGGAGACCCAGTACTTC.

This clonotype was observed a few times. The chain is built from TRBV20-1 and TRBJ1-6; D not resolved. The V end lost 3 bases, the J end lost 8 bases, and 5 bases lay between the germline ends. There are 11 residues in the CDR3. Per the germline V gene, CDR1 is DFQATT and CDR2 is SNEGSKA (reference sequence). CDR3: CSASLYSPLHF. Written as DNA, the CDR3 is TGCAGTGCTAGTTTGTATTCACCCCTCCACTTT.

V is TRBV24-1 and J is TRBJ2-1; D is uncertain. V lost 7 bases to trimming and J lost 8 bases, with 14 bases between them. Germline lookup yields CDR1 KGHDR and CDR2 SFDVKD. The CDR3 extends over 13 amino acids. CDR3 sequence (DNA): TGTGCCACCAGCCCCCTCGCGGCCGATGAGCAGTTCTTC. It encodes CATSPLAADEQFF.

This clonotype was seen only a few times. The chain joins TRBV2 to TRBJ2-2; D is unresolved. The CDR3 has 15 residues. Between the trimmed V and J ends, which lost 2 bases and 0 bases, there was a span of 7 bases. Germline V gene data show CDR1 as SNHLY and CDR2 as FYNNEI. CDR3 coding DNA: TGTGCCAGCAGTGAATTAGTGGCGAACACCGGGGAGCTGTTTTTT. This codes for CASSELVANTGELFF.

This clonotype was seen only a few times. This chain links TRBV4-3 with TRBJ1-6, with a tentative D call TRBD1 (5 bases). Trimming took 5 bases from V and 8 from J, leaving 10 bases between them. The CDR3 totals 13 residues. CDR1 is LGHNA, CDR2 YSLEER, per germline. The CDR3 DNA follows: TGCGCCAGCAGCGCAACGGGGGATTCACCCCTCCACTTT. Translating it yields CASSATGDSPLHF.

This clonotype has at least ten counts. The chain combines TRBV6-6 with TRBJ1-5; D not resolved. Per the germline V gene, CDR1 is MNHNY and CDR2 is SVGAGI (reference sequence). V was clipped by 4 bases and J by 5 bases, with 3 bases between them. The CDR3 spans 11 residues. Here the CDR3 reads CASSSDQPQHF. DNA for the CDR3: TGTGCCAGCAGTTCTGATCAGCCCCAGCATTTT.

This chain uses TRBV2 with TRBJ2-4, with 7 bases matching TRBD2. This CDR3 has 12 amino acids. Germline trimming cut 3 bases from V and 8 bases from J; bases unmatched to any gene: 1. Germline V gene sequence: CDR1 SNHLY, CDR2 FYNNEI. CDR3 coding DNA: TGTGCCAGCAGTGAGGGGGGGGACATTCAGTACTTC. It specifies CASSEGGDIQYF.

This clonotype has at least ten counts. This sequence joins TRBV5-1 and TRBJ2-1; TRBD2 aligns across 10 bases. The V segment lost 4 bases and the J segment 3 bases; nucleotides outside the gene matches: 4. Germline CDR1 and CDR2: SGHRS and YFSETQ. CDR3 length: 15 amino acids. CDR3 amino acids: CASSPGLADYNEQFF. The CDR3 DNA follows: TGCGCCAGCAGCCCTGGACTAGCGGACTACAATGAGCAGTTCTTC. The whole variable domain, remainder taken from reference TRBV5-1 and TRBJ2-1, is KAGVTQTPRYLIKTRGQQVTLSCSPISGHRSVSWYQQTPGQGLQFLFEYFSETQRNKGNFPGRFSGRQFSNSRSEMNVSTLELGDSALYLCASSPGLADYNEQFFGPGTRLTVL.

This clonotype was found a few times. V gene TRBV18 combines with J gene TRBJ2-5; 7 nucleotides align to TRBD1. V dropped 5 bases and J dropped 3; count of bases not matched to a gene: 6. Per the germline V gene, CDR1 is KGHSH and CDR2 is LQKENI. The CDR3 totals 14 residues. The CDR3 nucleotides read TGTGCCAGCTCATCCCGGGACAGAAAAGAGACCCAGTACTTC. It codes for CASSSRDRKETQYF. The full variable domain, its missing parts supplied by reference TRBV18 and TRBJ2-5, is NAGVMQNPRHLVRRRGQEARLRCSPMKGHSHVYWYRQLPEEGLKFMVYLQKENIIDESGMPKERFSAEFPKEGPSILRIQQVVRGDSAAYFCASSSRDRKETQYFGPGTRLLVL.

This clonotype was seen only a few times. This chain joins TRBV6-1 and TRBJ2-2, with D possibly being TRBD1 (5 bases). The ends were cut back, 4 bases at V and 1 base at J, with 16 bases in the middle. The CDR3 consists of 17 residues. Germline V gene lookup returns CDR1 MNHNS and CDR2 SASEGT. DNA for the CDR3: TGTGCCAGCAGTGGCCACTCACAGGCATGGAACACCGGGGAGCTGTTTTTT. Residues: CASSGHSQAWNTGELFF.

The chain links TRBV7-9 to TRBJ1-1; weak D call: TRBD1 (6 bases). V lost 6 bases to trimming and J lost 6 bases, with 11 bases between them. From germline, CDR1 is SEHNR and CDR2 FQNEAQ (reference sequence). The CDR3 loop spans 12 amino acids. The CDR3 region is CASSVRGSEAFF. CDR3 DNA sequence: TGTGCCAGCAGTGTGAGGGGGTCTGAAGCTTTCTTT.

This rearrangement joins TRBV5-1 to TRBJ2-3; 12 bases are shared with TRBD2. The CDR3 contains 16 residues. The V gene end was trimmed by 3 bases and the J gene end by 2 bases; junction bases not matched to a gene: 4. Germline loops: CDR1 SGHRS, CDR2 YFSETQ. The CDR3, as DNA: TGCGCCAGCAGCTCGACTAGCGGGAGATCCACAGATACGCAGTATTTT. It encodes CASSSTSGRSTDTQYF.

The CDR3 nucleotides are TGCAGTGCTAGAGGTCTCTACTACGAGCAGTACTTC. Translation: CSARGLYYEQYF. The V gene is TRBV20-1, the J gene TRBJ2-7; no clear D. V gave up 1 base and J gave up 3 bases, with 7 bases separating them. The V gene's germline CDR1 is DFQATT and CDR2 SNEGSKA (reference sequence). This CDR3 spans 12 amino acids.

The chain combines TRBV11-2 with TRBJ2-7; 9 positions match TRBD2. J lost 0 bases, V lost 1 base, and 10 bases had no gene match. Germline loops: CDR1 SGHAT, CDR2 FQNNGV. CDR3 length: 18 residues. Here the CDR3 DNA reads TGTGCCAGCAGCTTAGGGGCAGCGGGGGGTCCTTACTCCTACGAGCAGTACTTC. This gives the protein CASSLGAAGGPYSYEQYF.

This clonotype appeared a single time. The CDR3 loop reads CASSFSGYSTDTQYF. The CDR3 nucleotides read TGTGCCAGCAGTTTTAGCGGTTATTCCACAGATACGCAGTATTTT. The J gene is TRBJ2-3, the V gene TRBV12-3 or TRBV12-4; a weak D match, TRBD2 (6 bases). Deletions cut 3 bases from V and 2 bases from J, with 12 bases between. This CDR3 is built from 15 residues.

The sample holds a few counts of this clonotype. This chain links TRBV6-2 or TRBV6-3 with TRBJ2-1; weak D call: TRBD2 (6 bases). Germline lookup yields CDR1 MNHEY and CDR2 SVGEGT. Deletions cut 2 bases from V and 2 bases from J, with 13 bases between. This CDR3 has 16 residues. Here the CDR3 DNA reads TGTGCCAGCAGTTACACCGGGACTCCAACCTACAATGAGCAGTTCTTC. It encodes CASSYTGTPTYNEQFF.

This clonotype showed up just a few times. The chain couples TRBV7-3 to TRBJ1-1, with D perhaps matching TRBD1 (5 bases). Trimming removed 4 bases from V and 7 bases from J, with 10 bases in between. The germline CDR1 and CDR2 sequences are SGHTA and FQGTGA. The CDR3 covers 12 residues. The chain's CDR3 is CASSSPGFEAFF. Here the CDR3 DNA reads TGTGCCAGCAGCTCTCCAGGGTTTGAAGCTTTCTTT.

In its sample, this clonotype was seen a few times. The J gene is TRBJ2-3, the V gene TRBV12-3 or TRBV12-4, with D maybe TRBD2 (5 bases). The CDR3 has 14 residues. V lost 6 bases, J lost 7 bases, and 17 bases lay in between. The CDR3 loop reads CASSPTRTLHTQYF. The CDR3 nucleotides are TGTGCCAGCAGCCCCACGAGGACTTTACATACGCAGTATTTT.